Following are 27 T cell receptor beta chains from one sample sequenced in a study of T-cell reconstitution after alpha-beta-depleted transplantation in children. The authors prepared the TCRbeta library with unique molecular identifiers. Each CDR3 protein is one row after TCRdb ran MiXCR on the PCR reads. The data contain approximately 210,000 distinct CDR3 sequences, about 14% of them seen just once; the ten biggest clones take up 13%. The input for sequencing was PBMCs from the stem cell graft donor, taken from the stem cell graft. The receptors originated from a human donor who donated a stem cell graft to a child with acute lymphoblastic leukemia.

Comment on this clonotype: This may stem from a read error, because a much larger clone lies one nucleotide away. This chain joins TRBV24-1 and TRBJ2-1; TRBD2 aligns across 9 bases. The CDR3 extends over 14 amino acids. The V and J ends lost 3 bases and 8 bases, in that order; junction bases with no gene match: 4. Germline-derived CDR1 and CDR2 are KGHDR and SFDVKD. The CDR3 DNA is TGTGCCACCAGTGATGCGGGAGGGACCGATGAGCAGTTCTTC. This gives the protein CATSDAGGTDEQFF.

This clonotype was counted at least ten times. V gene TRBV20-1 combines with J gene TRBJ1-5, with 7 nucleotides matching TRBD1. Trimming took 6 bases from V and 4 from J; bases not matched to a gene: 12. This CDR3 contains 15 residues. The V gene's germline CDR1 is DFQATT and CDR2 SNEGSKA (reference sequence). The CDR3 DNA is TGCAGTGCCCTTCCCTTCGACAGGGCAAATCAGCCCCAGCATTTT. Its translation: CSALPFDRANQPQHF.

The genes are TRBV6-1 and TRBJ2-7; 7 nucleotides align to TRBD1. This CDR3 region has 15 residues. CDR1 MNHNS and CDR2 SASEGT come from the germline V gene. V trimming: 7 bases; J trimming: 9 bases; junction bases outside the gene matches: 18. The CDR3 region is CASTQGDRTTKGQYF. CDR3 sequence (DNA): TGTGCCAGCACCCAGGGGGACAGAACTACGAAGGGGCAGTACTTC.

The chain employs TRBV4-1 and TRBJ1-1, with D maybe TRBD1 (5 bases). CDR1 and CDR2 from the germline V gene are MGHRA and YSYEKL. CDR3 length equals 15 residues. V was cut by 1 base and J by 0 bases, with 9 bases left in between. The CDR3 bases are TGCGCCAGCAGCCAAGGAGGGGCCCTGAACACTGAAGCTTTCTTT. Translated, it gives CASSQGGALNTEAFF.

The V gene is TRBV5-1, the J gene TRBJ2-5; 10 bases are a match to TRBD2. CDR1 and CDR2 from the germline V gene are SGHRS and YFSETQ. The CDR3 has 16 residues. The V and J ends lost 0 bases and 5 bases, in that order; junction bases with no gene match: 7. CDR3 residues: CASSLEAGGPGETQYF. In DNA form, the CDR3 reads TGCGCCAGCAGCTTGGAAGCGGGAGGGCCGGGGGAGACCCAGTACTTC.

This clonotype was picked up many times. The chain combines TRBV29-1 with TRBJ1-1; no firm D call. With 5 bases removed from V and 0 bases from J, the gap between germline ends came to 7 bases. The CDR3 runs to 12 residues. Germline V gene lookup returns CDR1 SQVTM and CDR2 ANQGSEA. The CDR3 DNA is TGCAGCGTTCGGGCCCTGAACACTGAAGCTTTCTTT. Its translation: CSVRALNTEAFF.

This clonotype was found many times. The J gene is TRBJ2-7, the V gene TRBV27; 11 positions match TRBD2. The CDR3 runs 16 residues. J lost 2 bases, V lost 5 bases, and 8 bases had no gene match. Germline assignment: CDR1 MNHEY and CDR2 SMNVEV (reference sequence). CDR3 amino acids: CASSPHSGRATYEQYF. In nucleotides, the CDR3 is TGTGCCAGCAGTCCTCATAGCGGGAGGGCGACCTACGAGCAGTACTTC.

This clonotype came up many times. V is TRBV30 and J is TRBJ2-3; TRBD1 might be the D (8 bases). Germline CDR1 and CDR2: GTSNPN and SVGIG (reference sequence). The CDR3 contains 15 residues. The ends were cut back, 8 bases at V and 3 bases at J, with 21 bases in the middle. The CDR3 region is CARGVDRAVTDTQYF. The CDR3 region has the DNA TGTGCCCGGGGGGTGGACAGGGCTGTTACAGATACGCAGTATTTT.

The sample holds many counts of this clonotype. The V and J genes are TRBV12-3 or TRBV12-4 and TRBJ2-1, with 9 bases aligning to TRBD2. Germline trimming cut 5 bases from V and 13 bases from J; bases unmatched to any gene: 9. The CDR3 is 13 residues long. The CDR3 DNA follows: TGTGCCAGCAGTCCCTTTAAGCGGGAGGATCAGTTCTTC. This sequence encodes CASSPFKREDQFF.

As regards this clonotype: The junction departs from germline at one end; a sequencing error may be responsible. The chain employs TRBV10-3 and TRBJ1-1; D is perhaps TRBD1 (6 bases). Germline assignment: CDR1 ENHRY and CDR2 SYGVKD. The CDR3 length is 12 residues. This chain's CDR3 is CAIPGRDTEAFF. Written as DNA, the CDR3 is TGTGCCATCCCTGGGAGGGACACTGAAGCTTTCTTC.

This chain joins TRBV20-1 and TRBJ2-1; TRBD2 matches at 9 bases. Germline V gene lookup returns CDR1 DFQATT and CDR2 SNEGSKA (reference sequence). CDR3 length: 15 amino acids. The ends lost 2 bases at V and 1 base at J; junction bases unmatched: 3. This CDR3 is CSARRREGSYNEQFF. In DNA form, the CDR3 reads TGCAGTGCTAGAAGGCGGGAGGGTTCCTACAATGAGCAGTTCTTC.

This clonotype was seen many times. The chain carries TRBV11-2 and TRBJ2-3, with TRBD2 identical over 11 bases. J lost 2 bases, V lost 3 bases, and 1 base had no gene match. This CDR3 has 15 residues. The germline CDR1 and CDR2 sequences are SGHAT and FQNNGV. For the CDR3, the DNA is TGTGCCAGCAGCTTTAGCGGGAGGGACACAGATACGCAGTATTTT. Translated: CASSFSGRDTDTQYF.

This clonotype has a count of ten or more. The chain is built from TRBV5-1 and TRBJ2-3, with 7 bases identical to TRBD2. The trim removed 6 bases at V and 3 bases at J, leaving 13 bases unmatched. The CDR3 has 16 amino acids. CDR1 is SGHRS and CDR2 is YFSETQ in the germline V gene. The CDR3 bases are TGCGCCAGCAAGACCGGGAGGACCTGGAGGACAGATACGCAGTATTTT. It yields the protein CASKTGRTWRTDTQYF.

This sequence joins TRBV5-1 and TRBJ2-7, with a weak D call TRBD1 (5 bases). Germline assignment: CDR1 SGHRS and CDR2 YFSETQ. The CDR3 contains 14 residues. V shed 0 bases and J shed 3 bases, with 10 bases lying between them. The CDR3, as DNA: TGCGCCAGCAGCTTGGTGGGCAGGGACTACGAGCAGTACTTC. Translated, it gives CASSLVGRDYEQYF.

This clonotype was counted ten times or more. The genes are TRBV20-1 and TRBJ2-7; TRBD1 or TRBD2 may be the D gene (5 bases each). V was cut by 1 base and J by 6 bases, with 16 bases left in between. CDR1 and CDR2 (germline): DFQATT, SNEGSKA (reference sequence). The CDR3 contains 14 residues. This CDR3 reads CSARGGGEVGEQYF. CDR3 DNA: TGCAGTGCTAGAGGTGGGGGAGAAGTCGGCGAGCAGTACTTC.

The chain joins TRBV5-1 to TRBJ1-4; D call uncertain. Germline V gives CDR1 SGHRS, CDR2 YFSETQ. V was clipped by 6 bases and J by 8 bases, with 20 bases between them. This CDR3 region has 15 residues. DNA for the CDR3: TGCGCCAGCAACCGAGGACGTAACGGAGGAGAAAAACTGTTTTTT. Translation gives CASNRGRNGGEKLFF.

The chain uses TRBV6-6 and TRBJ2-1; D might be TRBD2 (7 bases). The V gene's germline CDR1 is MNHNY and CDR2 SVGAGI (reference sequence). V lost 5 bases and J lost 9, with 14 bases in between. The CDR3 totals 13 residues. The chain's CDR3 is CASSINREGEQFF. As DNA, the CDR3 is TGTGCCAGCAGTATCAACAGGGAGGGTGAGCAGTTCTTC.

This clonotype occurred many times. The chain's CDR3 is CASRAGTGNTEAFF. The DNA of the CDR3 is TGTGCCAGCAGGGCCGGGACAGGGAACACTGAAGCTTTCTTT. The chain recombines TRBV12-3 or TRBV12-4 with TRBJ1-1; 8 bases agree with TRBD1. The CDR3 is 14 amino acids. V lost 6 bases and J lost 1; bases outside the gene matches: 4.

Ten or more counts support this clonotype. V is TRBV20-1 and J is TRBJ2-1; a weak D match, TRBD2 (6 bases). There are 14 residues in the CDR3. In germline, CDR1 is DFQATT, CDR2 SNEGSKA (reference sequence). Trimming removed 6 bases from V and 7 bases from J, with 19 bases in between. This chain's CDR3 is CSARLGSWGNEQFF. CDR3 nucleotide sequence: TGCAGTGCCAGACTAGGCTCGTGGGGGAATGAGCAGTTCTTC.

This clonotype was picked up many times. J is TRBJ2-7 and V is TRBV5-1, with D perhaps TRBD1 or TRBD2 (5 bases each). CDR3 length: 13 amino acids. V dropped 5 bases and J dropped 4 bases, with 13 bases sitting between them. CDR1 is SGHRS and CDR2 is YFSETQ in the germline V gene. The CDR3 bases are TGCGCCAGCAGACAAGGGACCGATTACGAGCAGTACTTC. This sequence encodes CASRQGTDYEQYF. Full variable domain (outside the CDR3, taken from reference TRBV5-1 and TRBJ2-7): KAGVTQTPRYLIKTRGQQVTLSCSPISGHRSVSWYQQTPGQGLQFLFEYFSETQRNKGNFPGRFSGRQFSNSRSEMNVSTLELGDSALYLCASRQGTDYEQYFGPGTRLTVT.

J is TRBJ2-5 and V is TRBV11-2; TRBD2 might be the D (5 bases). Trimming shortened V by 0 bases and J by 5 bases, and 13 bases separated the two germline ends. The germline CDR1 and CDR2 sequences are SGHAT and FQNNGV. CDR3 length equals 15 residues. The CDR3 loop is CASSLDPERTETQYF. DNA of the CDR3: TGTGCCAGCAGCTTAGATCCTGAGCGGACGGAGACCCAGTACTTC.

This clonotype has more than one count but fewer than ten. This rearrangement joins TRBV5-1 to TRBJ2-2; TRBD1 agrees at 7 bases. From germline, CDR1 is SGHRS and CDR2 YFSETQ. Trimming at V came to 6 bases and at J to 0 bases, leaving 14 bases not matched to a gene. This CDR3 is built from 18 residues. CDR3 sequence: CASTLEGWGTANTGELFF. DNA of the CDR3: TGCGCCAGCACGCTTGAAGGTTGGGGGACAGCGAACACCGGGGAGCTGTTTTTT.

This clonotype was observed at least ten times. The V gene is TRBV7-8, the J gene TRBJ1-5; a weak D match, TRBD1 (5 bases). The V end lost 1 base, the J end lost 6 bases, and 16 bases lay between the germline ends. This CDR3 comprises 16 residues. Germline V lookup: CDR1 SGHVS, CDR2 FQNEAQ. CDR3 bases: TGTGCCAGCAGCTTAGTGGGTCGGCAGGGTGGTCAGCCCCAGCATTTT. Its protein product is CASSLVGRQGGQPQHF.

In its sample, this clonotype was seen many times. The chain joins TRBV29-1 to TRBJ2-3; D gene ambiguous. V was shortened by 5 bases and J by 1 base, with 16 bases between the two germline ends. The CDR3 contains 15 residues. The germline gives CDR1 SQVTM, CDR2 ANQGSEA. The CDR3 here is CSVFIAETGTDTQYF. CDR3 DNA sequence: TGCAGCGTTTTCATCGCCGAAACCGGCACAGATACGCAGTATTTT.

This clonotype has at least ten counts. V is TRBV5-1 and J is TRBJ1-1, with D uncertain. The CDR3 is 13 amino acids. V gave up 4 bases and J gave up 5 bases, with 12 bases separating them. The germline CDR1 and CDR2 sequences are SGHRS and YFSETQ. CDR3 in DNA: TGCGCCAGCAGCCGGGCGGGGAGGACTGAAGCTTTCTTT. Protein sequence: CASSRAGRTEAFF.

This clonotype was counted at least ten times. The V gene is TRBV5-1, the J gene TRBJ1-4, with 7 nucleotides matching TRBD1. Looked up from germline, CDR1 is SGHRS and CDR2 is YFSETQ. This CDR3 spans 14 amino acids. V trimming: 6 bases; J trimming: 2 bases; junction bases outside the gene matches: 4. CDR3 DNA sequence: TGCGCCAGCAACGAACAGGGGACTAATGAAAAACTGTTTTTT. This encodes CASNEQGTNEKLFF.

This clonotype was seen only a few times. The chain employs TRBV27 and TRBJ2-7; D perhaps matches TRBD1 (6 bases). The CDR3 is 14 residues long. Trimming cost V 3 bases and J 1 base, with 10 bases left between them. Germline-derived CDR1 and CDR2 are MNHEY and SMNVEV (reference sequence). CDR3 DNA: TGTGCCAGCAGTTTTGACAGGATGTCCTACGAGCAGTACTTC. This encodes CASSFDRMSYEQYF.